These 19 T cell receptor beta chains originate from one sample sequenced in a study of cytomegalovirus exposure and HLA in healthy donors. PCR used 60 Vbeta primers and 13 Jbeta primers. Some clones are missing from TCRdb's copy, which holds only in-frame ones; the method was immunoSEQ multiplex PCR. Of 80,000 or so clones listed, around four fifths were seen once; the top ten hold roughly 3%. Source material: PBMCs. The receptors derive from a man aged 45 to 65 in good health and CMV-seropositive.

The chain joins TRBV9 to TRBJ2-1; a possible D gene is TRBD1 (7 bases). With 0 bases removed from V and 5 bases from J, the gap between germline ends came to 15 bases. Germline V gives CDR1 SGDLS, CDR2 YYNGEE. The CDR3 totals 16 residues. CDR3 amino acids: CASSVDSAGGHNEQFF. The CDR3 DNA reads as TGTGCCAGCAGCGTAGATTCGGCAGGGGGGCACAATGAGCAGTTCTTC.

This clone was recorded a few times. The genes are TRBV6-5 and TRBJ2-3; D is unclear. Germline CDR1 reads MNHEY; CDR2 reads SVGAGI. The CDR3 is made up of 14 amino acids. V lost 1 base and J 7 bases, leaving 12 bases between the germline ends. The CDR3 bases are TGTGCCAGCAGTTACTACGGTTCGCTTAATACGCAGTATTTT. Its translation is CASSYYGSLNTQYF.

This clone is medium-sized within its sample. At one end, the junction sequence differs from germline, possibly due to a read error. The chain couples TRBV6-5 to TRBJ2-6; D unresolved. Germline V CDR1 and CDR2: MNHEY, SVGAGI. CDR3 length: 13 residues. This CDR3 is CASRYSGANVLTF. In DNA form, the CDR3 reads TGTGCCAGCAGGTACTCTGGGGCCAACGTCCTGACTTTC.

This clone was seen only once. V gene TRBV7-2 combines with J gene TRBJ2-1; D is uncertain. This CDR3 has 13 amino acids. Germline CDR1 is SGHTA and CDR2 is FQGNSA. Trimming left V 1 base short and J 5 bases short, with 6 bases between. Written as DNA, the CDR3 is TGTGCCAGCAGCTTAGTACTTGACAATGAGCAGTTCTTC. This codes for CASSLVLDNEQFF.

The chain couples TRBV4-1 to TRBJ2-5; 7 bases agree with TRBD2. Germline V lookup: CDR1 MGHRA, CDR2 YSYEKL. The CDR3 spans 17 residues. The ends lost 2 bases at V and 3 bases at J; junction bases unmatched: 12. Here the CDR3 DNA reads TGCGCCAGCAGCCAAACGCCCGGGACTATCGGCGAAGAGACCCAGTACTTC. It is translated as CASSQTPGTIGEETQYF.

V is TRBV6-1 and J is TRBJ2-7, with a possible D match to TRBD2 (5 bases). CDR1 and CDR2 from the germline V gene are MNHNS and SASEGT. Trimming removed 6 bases at V and 2 bases at J, with 14 bases between. This CDR3 comprises 14 residues. The CDR3, as DNA: TGTGCCAGCAGGTTCGAAGGCGGGCCCTACGAGCAGTACTTC. Encoded protein: CASRFEGGPYEQYF.

The V call is TRBV5-5, the J call TRBJ1-1, with D perhaps TRBD1 (6 bases). The CDR3 has 15 residues. The ends were cut back, 3 bases at V and 1 base at J, with 13 bases in the middle. The germline CDR1 and CDR2 sequences are SGHKS and YYEKEE (reference sequence). CDR3 residues: CASSSGTSSNTEAFF. In nucleotides, the CDR3 is TGTGCCAGCAGCTCGGGGACAAGTTCGAACACTGAAGCTTTCTTT.

This clone was seen only a few times. This chain joins TRBV9 and TRBJ2-2; a weak D match, TRBD2 (5 bases). This CDR3 region has 15 residues. Germline lookup yields CDR1 SGDLS and CDR2 YYNGEE. Between the trimmed V and J ends, which lost 3 bases and 1 base, there was a span of 10 bases. Here the CDR3 reads CASSETGLNTGELFF. The DNA for the CDR3 is TGTGCCAGCAGCGAAACGGGATTGAACACCGGGGAGCTGTTTTTT. The variable domain in full, completed from reference TRBV9 and TRBJ2-2, reads DSGVTQTPKHLITATGQRVTLRCSPRSGDLSVYWYQQSLDQGLQFLIQYYNGEERAKGNILERFSAQQFPDLHSELNLSSLELGDSALYFCASSETGLNTGELFFGEGSRLTVL.

This clone showed up just a few times. The chain links TRBV7-6 to TRBJ1-1; D is undetermined. The CDR3 spans 12 residues. V was trimmed by 10 bases and J by 6 bases, leaving 15 bases between them. The germline V gene has CDR1 SGHVS and CDR2 FNYEAQ. DNA of the CDR3: TGTGCCACCAGTAACACGATTTCTGAAGCTTTCTTT. Translating it yields CATSNTISEAFF.

The chain combines TRBV27 with TRBJ2-1, with TRBD2 identical over 13 bases. CDR3 size: 16 residues. From germline, CDR1 is MNHEY and CDR2 SMNVEV (reference sequence). V lost 5 bases, J lost 8 bases, and 9 bases stayed unmatched. The CDR3 is CASSPRTSGRYHEQFF. CDR3 bases: TGTGCCAGCAGTCCGCGGACTAGCGGGAGATACCATGAGCAGTTCTTC.

This clone was detected a few times. Germline and junction disagree at one end, which may indicate a read error. This chain connects TRBV7-9 to TRBJ1-1; 8 bases are shared with TRBD1. The germline V gene encodes CDR1 SEHNR and CDR2 FQNEAQ (reference sequence). This CDR3 comprises 11 residues. Here the CDR3 DNA reads TGTTCCAGCGGCCAGGGGGCCGGGGCTTTCTTT. Residues: CSSGQGAGAFF.

CDR3 region: CASSQVGLGAYEQYF. As DNA, the CDR3 is TGCGCCAGCAGCCAAGTGGGACTCGGGGCGTACGAGCAGTACTTC. This chain links TRBV4-1 with TRBJ2-7; D is perhaps TRBD2 (6 bases). CDR3 length equals 15 residues. Trimming pared 1 base from V and 4 bases from J, leaving 14 bases between. Germline CDR1 and CDR2: MGHRA and YSYEKL.

The rearrangement uses TRBV27 and TRBJ2-7; D not certain. This CDR3 is built from 13 residues. The V gene lost 3 bases and the J gene lost 4 bases, with 10 bases spanning the gap. Germline values: CDR1 MNHEY, CDR2 SMNVEV (reference sequence). The CDR3 DNA is TGTGCCAGCAGTTTTGGGCTGATGTACGAGCAGTACTTC. Its translation: CASSFGLMYEQYF.

J is TRBJ1-1 and V is TRBV7-7, with 9 bases fitting TRBD1. V trimming: 2 bases; J trimming: 6 bases; junction bases outside the gene matches: 10. In germline, CDR1 is SSHAT, CDR2 FNYEAQ (reference sequence). The CDR3 sequence is 16 residues long. The CDR3 spells CASSLTPGQGRPEAFF. CDR3 bases: TGTGCCAGCAGCTTAACGCCGGGACAGGGACGTCCTGAAGCTTTCTTT.

This chain links TRBV4-1 with TRBJ2-1; 10 nucleotides line up with TRBD2. This CDR3 region has 19 residues. In germline, CDR1 is MGHRA, CDR2 YSYEKL. With 8 bases clipped from V and 0 bases from J, the junction kept 16 bases outside the gene matches. The CDR3 reads CASGLSPGLARSSYNEQFF. Written as DNA, the CDR3 is TGCGCCAGCGGCCTATCTCCGGGACTAGCGCGCAGCTCCTACAATGAGCAGTTCTTC.

The chain recombines TRBV29-1 with TRBJ2-3; D not resolved. From germline, CDR1 is SQVTM and CDR2 ANQGSEA. The CDR3 has 11 amino acids. The ends were cut back, 8 bases at V and 2 bases at J, with 8 bases in the middle. The DNA for the CDR3 is TGCAGCCTCTCTATCACAGATACGCAGTATTTT. It is translated as CSLSITDTQYF.

In DNA form, the CDR3 reads TGTGCCAGCGGTAGCAGGGTGGCGACAACTAATGAAAAACTGTTTTTT. Translated, it gives CASGSRVATTNEKLFF. The chain couples TRBV7-6 to TRBJ1-4; D may be TRBD1 (5 bases). CDR3 size: 16 residues. Trimming stripped 8 bases from V and 0 bases from J, with 16 bases between. Germline CDR1 reads SGHVS; CDR2 reads FNYEAQ.

This chain joins TRBV6-1 and TRBJ2-5; unclear D gene. Trimming cost V 9 bases and J 4 bases, with 18 bases left between them. This CDR3 region has 14 residues. Germline V CDR1 and CDR2: MNHNS, SASEGT. The CDR3 loop reads CASILTSPGETQYF. For the CDR3, the DNA is TGTGCCAGTATATTAACTTCCCCGGGAGAGACCCAGTACTTC.

The V gene is TRBV5-4, the J gene TRBJ2-7; 11 bases map to TRBD1. This CDR3 comprises 14 residues. Trimming at V came to 4 bases and at J to 4 bases, leaving 4 bases not matched to a gene. Germline V gene data show CDR1 as SGHNT and CDR2 as YYREEE (reference sequence). The CDR3, as DNA: TGTGCCAGCAGCCCGGGACAGGGGGTGTACGAGCAGTACTTC. It is translated as CASSPGQGVYEQYF. Drawing the rest from reference TRBV5-4 and TRBJ2-7, the complete variable domain is ETGVTQSPTHLIKTRGQQVTLRCSSQSGHNTVSWYQQALGQGPQFIFQYYREEENGRGNFPPRFSGLQFPNYSSELNVNALELDDSALYLCASSPGQGVYEQYFGPGTRLTVT.